These 26 T cell receptor beta chains were all obtained from the same sample, sequenced in a study of blood T cell repertoires in COVID-19. TCRdb's copy holds only in-frame clones and misses some; the assay was immunoSEQ multiplex PCR. The profile shows under 150,000 clones, about nine tenths of them singletons. The source material was peripheral blood. The source is a man in his sixties with COVID-19, enrolled during active disease.

The chain has TRBV6-5 and TRBJ2-2; weak D call: TRBD1 (6 bases). The CDR3 has 13 amino acids. Germline lookup yields CDR1 MNHEY and CDR2 SVGAGI. V dropped 6 bases and J dropped 5 bases, with 10 bases sitting between them. The CDR3 spells CASRRTDTGELFF. CDR3 nucleotide sequence: TGTGCCAGCAGGAGGACAGATACCGGGGAGCTGTTTTTT.

CDR3 nucleotides: TGTGCTAGTGGTTTGGGGACAGTAGCGGGAGCGGAGACCCAGTACTTC. This encodes CASGLGTVAGAETQYF. The chain uses TRBV12-5 and TRBJ2-5; TRBD2 matches at 9 bases. The CDR3 loop spans 16 amino acids. The germline gives CDR1 LGHNT, CDR2 FRNRAP. With V trimmed by 1 base and J by 5 bases, 8 bases remained unmatched.

The chain has TRBV10-2 and TRBJ1-5; D not resolved. V was pared by 2 bases and J by 3 bases, with 14 bases between. Germline CDR1 reads WSHSY; CDR2 reads SAAADI. CDR3 length equals 16 residues. The CDR3: CASSEILRLINQPQHF. The CDR3 nucleotides read TGCGCCAGCAGTGAGATCCTGAGGCTCATCAATCAGCCCCAGCATTTT.

V gene TRBV4-1 combines with J gene TRBJ2-7; no reliable D call. Looked up from germline, CDR1 is MGHRA and CDR2 is YSYEKL. V was trimmed by 0 bases and J by 4 bases, leaving 7 bases between them. The CDR3 runs to 13 residues. The CDR3 nucleotides are TGCGCCAGCAGCCAAGATGACTTATACGAGCAGTACTTC. Translated: CASSQDDLYEQYF.

V is TRBV2 and J is TRBJ1-5; TRBD1 matches 11 bases. From germline, CDR1 is SNHLY and CDR2 FYNNEI. V shed 5 bases, J shed 2 bases, and the junction held 2 bases outside the gene matches. The CDR3 consists of 15 residues. The CDR3 protein is CASSQGQGGNQPQHF. In DNA, the CDR3 is TGTGCCAGCAGTCAGGGACAGGGGGGCAATCAGCCCCAGCATTTT.

In this sample, this clone turned up once. The rearrangement uses TRBV4-2 and TRBJ1-1; no clear D gene. Between the trimmed V and J ends, which lost 4 bases and 1 base, there was a span of 7 bases. The germline V gene has CDR1 LGHNA and CDR2 YNFKEQ. The CDR3 length is 13 residues. CDR3 in amino acids: CASSPEWNTEAFF. For the CDR3, the DNA is TGTGCCAGCAGCCCGGAGTGGAACACTGAAGCTTTCTTT.

This chain connects TRBV28 to TRBJ1-5; no firm D call. The CDR3 contains 12 residues. The germline CDR1 and CDR2 sequences are MDHEN and SYDVKM. Trimming took off 4 bases at V and 7 bases at J, with 8 bases between the two ends. The CDR3, as DNA: TGTGCCAGCAGTTCTCCTAGGCAGCCCCAGCATTTT. Its translation is CASSSPRQPQHF.

The chain recombines TRBV28 with TRBJ1-1; D remains ambiguous. Germline loops: CDR1 MDHEN, CDR2 SYDVKM. Trimming stripped 7 bases from V and 0 bases from J, with 6 bases between. The CDR3 is made up of 12 amino acids. The CDR3 region is CASTSLNTEAFF. For the CDR3, the DNA is TGTGCCAGCACATCCCTGAACACTGAAGCTTTCTTT.

The V and J genes are TRBV19 and TRBJ1-5; 8 bases agree with TRBD1. Unmatched junction bases numbered 11, after V lost 7 bases and J lost 6 bases. Germline V lookup: CDR1 LNHDA, CDR2 SQIVND (reference sequence). The CDR3 has 15 amino acids. CDR3 bases: TGTGCCAGTACCGACCGGGACAGGAGGAGTCAGCCCCAGCATTTT. Its translation: CASTDRDRRSQPQHF.

This clone was picked up one time. The J gene is TRBJ1-5, the V gene TRBV25-1; D gene uncertain. With 2 bases removed from V and 4 bases from J, the gap between germline ends came to 15 bases. The CDR3 extends over 16 amino acids. The V gene's germline CDR1 is MGHDK and CDR2 SYGVNS. The DNA of the CDR3 is TGTGCCAGCAGTGAACCCGGAGTAGGAGGGAATCAGCCCCAGCATTTT. Residues: CASSEPGVGGNQPQHF.

As DNA, the CDR3 is TGTGCCAGCAGCCAAAGACAAGGGGAAGTGAACACTGAAGCTTTCTTT. Amino acids: CASSQRQGEVNTEAFF. The V gene is TRBV4-2, the J gene TRBJ1-1, with D possibly being TRBD1 (5 bases). This CDR3 is built from 16 residues. Germline V gene lookup returns CDR1 LGHNA and CDR2 YNFKEQ. Trimming shortened V by 2 bases and J by 0 bases, and 13 bases separated the two germline ends.

The V call is TRBV29-1, the J call TRBJ2-7, with D perhaps TRBD1 (6 bases). The CDR3 runs 11 residues. Germline assignment: CDR1 SQVTM and CDR2 ANQGSEA. The ends were cut back, 0 bases at V and 6 bases at J, with 6 bases in the middle. The CDR3 protein is CSVEEGGEQYF. For the CDR3, the DNA is TGCAGCGTTGAAGAAGGGGGCGAGCAGTACTTC.

This chain connects TRBV7-9 to TRBJ1-1; D uncertain. Germline V CDR1 and CDR2: SEHNR, FQNEAQ (reference sequence). The CDR3 has 11 residues. Trimming took 4 bases from V and 7 from J, leaving 7 bases between them. The CDR3 spells CASSSPVEAFF. The CDR3 nucleotides read TGTGCCAGCAGCTCACCGGTTGAAGCTTTCTTT.

This chain uses TRBV12-3 or TRBV12-4 with TRBJ2-1; TRBD2 matches 8 bases. The trim removed 1 base at V and 13 bases at J, leaving 3 bases unmatched. CDR3 length: 12 amino acids. CDR3 residues: CASSLGREGQFF. CDR3 DNA sequence: TGTGCCAGCAGTTTAGGACGGGAGGGACAGTTCTTC.

The V call is TRBV15, the J call TRBJ1-3; TRBD1 agrees at 8 bases. V shed 5 bases and J 6 bases; nucleotides not matched to a gene: 12. The CDR3 totals 16 residues. Germline values: CDR1 LNHNV, CDR2 YYDKDF (reference sequence). CDR3 sequence reads: CATSLRTGNFANTIYF. The DNA of the CDR3 is TGTGCCACCAGCTTACGGACAGGGAACTTCGCAAACACCATATATTTT.

The chain is built from TRBV6-5 and TRBJ2-7; TRBD2 aligns across 9 bases. CDR3 length: 13 amino acids. Germline CDR1 reads MNHEY; CDR2 reads SVGAGI. V lost 8 bases and J lost 5; bases outside the gene matches: 7. CDR3 coding DNA: TGTGCCAGCCGCGATAGCGGGAGCGACGAGCAGTACTTC. This translates into CASRDSGSDEQYF.

The V and J genes are TRBV27 and TRBJ1-5; unclear D gene. CDR3 length: 13 residues. Germline CDR1 MNHEY, CDR2 SMNVEV (reference sequence). The V gene lost 2 bases and the J gene lost 3 bases, with 5 bases spanning the gap. CDR3 protein: CASSLQNNQPQHF. The CDR3 nucleotides are TGTGCCAGCAGTTTACAGAACAATCAGCCCCAGCATTTT.

The chain uses TRBV5-1 and TRBJ2-5; 8 positions agree with TRBD2. The trim removed 2 bases at V and 2 bases at J, leaving 5 bases unmatched. There are 15 residues in the CDR3. CDR1 is SGHRS and CDR2 is YFSETQ in the germline V gene. For the CDR3, the DNA is TGCGCCAGCAGCTTCGGGGGGGCAGGGCAAGAGACCCAGTACTTC. Translating it yields CASSFGGAGQETQYF.

This chain connects TRBV5-1 to TRBJ2-7; D unclear. This CDR3 contains 12 residues. V dropped 5 bases and J dropped 3 bases, with 9 bases sitting between them. Per the germline V gene, CDR1 is SGHRS and CDR2 is YFSETQ. The CDR3 DNA is TGCGCCAGCAGTCCATCCAGCTACGAGCAGTACTTC. Amino acids: CASSPSSYEQYF.

The chain recombines TRBV3-1 (or the pseudogene TRBV3-2) with TRBJ1-3; 7 nucleotides match TRBD1. The V and J ends lost 4 bases and 5 bases, in that order; junction bases with no gene match: 5. The CDR3 contains 14 residues. Germline V gene sequence: CDR1 LGHDT, CDR2 YNNKEL (reference sequence). Here the CDR3 DNA reads TGTGCCAGCAGCCTTCCGGACAGGCGAAACACCATATATTTT. Translated, it gives CASSLPDRRNTIYF.

The CDR3 loop is CASSSPGTVYGYTF. The CDR3 DNA reads TGTGCCAGCAGTTCCCCGGGGACAGTCTATGGCTACACCTTC. The chain uses TRBV28 and TRBJ1-2; 7 positions match TRBD1. Germline V gene lookup returns CDR1 MDHEN and CDR2 SYDVKM. The CDR3 is 14 amino acids. J gave up 4 bases and V 4 bases, and 6 bases lay outside the gene matches.

The chain links TRBV28 to TRBJ2-4; a possible D gene is TRBD2 (5 bases). Trimming removed 3 bases from V and 8 bases from J, with 14 bases in between. CDR1 MDHEN and CDR2 SYDVKM come from the germline V gene. This CDR3 region has 14 residues. The CDR3 region has the DNA TGTGCCAGCAGTTTGGAGGTGGTACGGTACATTCAGTACTTC. Its protein is CASSLEVVRYIQYF.

As regards this clone: One junction end does not reproduce the germline sequence, and a read error may be involved. The rearrangement links TRBV6-5 to TRBJ1-2, with 8 bases matching TRBD1. Germline-derived CDR1 and CDR2 are MNHEY and SVGAGI. The CDR3 runs to 14 residues. The CDR3 nucleotides are TGTGCCAGTAGTTCCTCAGGGGGCAACTATGGCTACACCTTC. Protein product: CASSSSGGNYGYTF.

The chain joins TRBV29-1 to TRBJ2-7, with D perhaps matching TRBD2 (5 bases). V gave up 6 bases and J gave up 2 bases, with 11 bases separating them. This CDR3 contains 12 residues. CDR1 is SQVTM and CDR2 is ANQGSEA in the germline V gene. CDR3 residues: CSVGEGTYEQYF. CDR3 DNA: TGCAGCGTCGGAGAGGGAACCTACGAGCAGTACTTC.

The chain employs TRBV11-2 and TRBJ2-7, with TRBD1 as a possible D gene (6 bases). This CDR3 region has 17 residues. Deletions cut 0 bases from V and 2 bases from J, with 17 bases between. CDR1 is SGHAT, CDR2 FQNNGV, per germline. The CDR3: CASSLDRSQGRTYEQYF. The CDR3, as DNA: TGTGCCAGCAGCTTAGATAGGTCACAGGGAAGGACCTACGAGCAGTACTTC.

The count of this clone is one. CDR3 in amino acids: CASSLVAAGDLFF. CDR3 in DNA: TGTGCCAGCAGCTTAGTTGCAGCGGGAGATTTGTTCTTC. The gene calls are TRBV7-2 and TRBJ2-1, with TRBD2 identical over 8 bases. The J segment lost 15 bases and the V segment lost 1 base, leaving 8 bases of the junction unmatched. Germline CDR1 and CDR2: SGHTA and FQGNSA. The length of the CDR3 is 13 residues. Using reference TRBV7-2 and TRBJ2-1 for the parts outside the CDR3, the full variable domain is GAGVSQSPSNKVTEKGKDVELRCDPISGHTALYWYRQSLGQGLEFLIYFQGNSAPDKSGLPSDRFSAERTGGSVSTLTIQRTQQEDSAVYLCASSLVAAGDLFFGPGTRLTVL.